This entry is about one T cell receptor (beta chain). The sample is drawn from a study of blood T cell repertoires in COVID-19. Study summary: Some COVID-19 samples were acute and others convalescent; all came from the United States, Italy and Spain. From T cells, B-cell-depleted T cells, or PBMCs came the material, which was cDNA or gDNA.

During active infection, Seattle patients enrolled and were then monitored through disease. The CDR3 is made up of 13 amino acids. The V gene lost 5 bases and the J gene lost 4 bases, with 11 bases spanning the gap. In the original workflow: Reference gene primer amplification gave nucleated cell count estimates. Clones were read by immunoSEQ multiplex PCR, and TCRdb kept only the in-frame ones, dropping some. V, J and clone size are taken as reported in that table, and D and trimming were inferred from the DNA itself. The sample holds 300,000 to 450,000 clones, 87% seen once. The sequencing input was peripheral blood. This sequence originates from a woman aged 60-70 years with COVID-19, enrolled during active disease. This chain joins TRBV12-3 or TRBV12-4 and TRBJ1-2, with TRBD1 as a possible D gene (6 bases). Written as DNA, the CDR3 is TGTGCCAGCAGTGCTGGACAGCTCTATGGCTACACCTTC. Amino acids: CASSAGQLYGYTF.